Listed below are T cell receptor beta chains from one sample, sequenced in a study of shared clonotypes between healthy human individuals. This table comes from immunoSEQ multiplex PCR, and its TCRdb copy is limited to in-frame clones, with some not included. The table includes 950,000 to 1,100,000 clones, 75% to 80% detected once. Sequenced sample: memory CD4+ T cells from PBMCs. These TCRs come from a man between 18 and 35 years old in good health. Some clones in this sample may be carry-over from other donors' samples. Both conserved end residues are part of each CDR3. The D gene is left open where the match is weak. Rows give clone size only sometimes, using once, few, many, or a class for an expanded clone.

TRBV7-9	.	13	.	TRBJ2-5	TGTGCCAGCAGCTTAGGAGGCTGGGAGACCCAGTACTTC	CASSLGGWETQYF
TRBV28	.	13	.	TRBJ1-1	TGTGCCAGCAGTTTATTGCGGCAAACTGAAGCTTTCTTT	CASSLLRQTEAFF
TRBV5-1	.	16	many	TRBJ2-7	TGCGCCAGCAGCCCCCGTTGGGCAGGGCAGATCTACGAGCAGTACTTC	CASSPRWAGQIYEQYF
TRBV5-1	.	17	.	TRBJ2-5	TGCGCCAGCAGCGCCGGAACGACAGGGAGGAAGGTGGAGACCCAGTACTTC	CASSAGTTGRKVETQYF
TRBV2	.	14	.	TRBJ2-2	TGTGCCAGCAAGACGGGACTTAACACCGGGGAGCTGTTTTTT	CASKTGLNTGELFF
TRBV28	.	14	.	TRBJ2-3	TGTGCCAGCAGTTTTAGATTGGGGTCAGATACGCAGTATTTT	CASSFRLGSDTQYF
TRBV7-9	TRBD2	15	.	TRBJ2-2	TGTGCCAGCAGCTTGGCTAGCGGGAGGACCGGGGAGCTGTTTTTT	CASSLASGRTGELFF
TRBV11-2	.	14	once	TRBJ2-7	TGTGCCAGCAGCTCCCTCTCGTCGAACTACGAGCAGTACTTC	CASSSLSSNYEQYF
TRBV18	.	13	.	TRBJ2-2	TGTGCCAGCTCACCGGGATACGGCGGGGAGCTGTTTTTT	CASSPGYGGELFF
TRBV9	.	13	.	TRBJ2-3	TGTGCCAGCTCCTCGTCCCCCCCAGATACGCAGTATTTT	CASSSSPPDTQYF
TRBV29-1	.	13	once	TRBJ1-2	TGCAGCGCCCGTACAATCGGAGGGTCTGGCTACACCTTC	CSARTIGGSGYTF
TRBV9	.	13	.	TRBJ1-5	TGTGCCAGCAGCGTGGGAGAGAATCAGCCCCAGCATTTT	CASSVGENQPQHF
TRBV19	.	15	.	TRBJ2-7	TGTGCCAGTAGTATAGCCCAGGGGTCGGCCTACGAGCAGTACTTC	CASSIAQGSAYEQYF
TRBV28	.	13	.	TRBJ1-2	TGTGCCAGCACCATTCGGGTTGGCGTTGGCTACACCTTC	CASTIRVGVGYTF
TRBV6-1	.	13	.	TRBJ1-5	TGTGCCAGCAGATCGGGACTCCGTCTGCCCCAGCATTTT	CASRSGLRLPQHF
TRBV7-2	.	14	.	TRBJ2-7	TGTGCCAGCAGCTCCGCGGCTTTCCCTTACGAGCAGTACTTC	CASSSAAFPYEQYF
TRBV7-9	.	14	.	TRBJ1-3	TGTGCCAGCAGCTTAGGCGTTACTGGAAACACCATATATTTT	CASSLGVTGNTIYF
TRBV5-1	.	14	.	TRBJ1-4	TGCGCCAGCAGCTTGTTTGACGGGGATGAAAAACTGTTTTTT	CASSLFDGDEKLFF
TRBV5-1	.	14	once	TRBJ2-1	TGCGCCAGCAGTCTGGCGCAATCCTACAATGAGCAGTTCTTC	CASSLAQSYNEQFF
TRBV21-1	.	15	.	TRBJ2-5	TGTGCCAGCAGCATCCGACTAGGACCTGAGGAGACCCAGTACTTC	CASSIRLGPEETQYF
TRBV19	.	13	.	TRBJ1-4	TGTGCCGGAAAAGATACAACTAATGAAAAACTGTTTTTT	CAGKDTTNEKLFF
TRBV27	TRBD1	16	.	TRBJ2-3	TGTGCCAGCAGTTACAACCGGGACAGGGGTACAGATACGCAGTATTTT	CASSYNRDRGTDTQYF
TRBV2	.	16	.	TRBJ1-4	TGTGCCAGCGCTTCCCCCAGGGAGATTGACGGTGAAAAACTGTTTTTT	CASASPREIDGEKLFF